The present T cell receptor (beta chain) was sequenced within a study of control samples from healthy donors and cancer patients. Sequencing was performed with immunoSEQ multiplex PCR; in TCRdb, only in-frame clones are kept and a portion is missing. The sample contains 100,000 or so clones, about nine tenths of which appear only once. The CDR3 is made up of 16 amino acids. Germline V lookup: CDR1 WNHNN, CDR2 SYGVQD (reference sequence). V was pared by 1 base and J by 4 bases, with 5 bases of the junction left unmatched. Within the sample, this clone is medium-sized. The sequenced material came from blood. The TCR originated in a woman in her twenties or thirties in good health. The V gene is TRBV10-1, the J gene TRBJ1-4; 8 nucleotides align to TRBD1. DNA of the CDR3: TGCGCCAGCAGTGAGTGCTGGGGACAGGATAATGAAAAACTGTTTTTT. This sequence encodes CASSECWGQDNEKLFF.